The rows below give T cell receptor beta chains drawn from one sample of a study of blood T cells in healthy people across ages. TCRdb re-derived calls from the 5' RACE reads in MiXCR, one entry per CDR3 protein. This table holds 750,000 to 850,000 distinct CDR3 sequences, 20% to 25% found once. This same sample was also part of a study on T cells of mothers and their children.

Source material: blood. These receptors all come from a boy younger than 18 in good health. The CDR3 runs from the conserved cysteine through the conserved F or W. The order of the fields is D gene, J gene, V gene, clone size, CDR3 DNA, CDR3 protein. D genes are given only for firm matches. Part of the rows lack a size; the others show once, few, many or a class for expanded clones.

NA,TRBJ2-5,TRBV5-1,once,TGCGCCAGCAGCTCAGAGGGACCCTGGGAGACCCAGTACTTC,CASSSEGPWETQYF
NA,TRBJ2-7,TRBV7-9,few,TGTGCCAGCAGCGGCGAAGGGTCCCAAAGGGCGCCTCGCCCCTACGAGCAGTACTTC,CASSGEGSQRAPRPYEQYF
TRBD1,TRBJ2-7,TRBV27,NA,TGTGCCAGCAGTCCGACGGGACAGGGGTACGAGCAGTACTTC,CASSPTGQGYEQYF
TRBD1,TRBJ2-7,TRBV4-1,many,TGCGCCAGCAGCCAAACCAGGGGGTTTGGGGAGCAGTACTTC,CASSQTRGFGEQYF
TRBD2,TRBJ2-1,TRBV6-6,NA,TGTGCCAGCAGCCGCCCGGGCGGGAGTTCCTACAATGAGCAGTTCTTC,CASSRPGGSSYNEQFF
TRBD1,TRBJ2-7,TRBV7-9,NA,TGTGCCAGCACCATGGGACAGGGAAGCATCTACGAGCAGTACTTC,CASTMGQGSIYEQYF
TRBD1,TRBJ1-4,TRBV29-1,few,TGCAGCGTTGTATTGAGGGGGCCTACTAATGAAAAACTGTTTTTT,CSVVLRGPTNEKLFF
NA,TRBJ2-7,TRBV7-9,few,TGTGCCAGCAGCTTGCCAGGGACGGCCGTAGACGAGCAGTACTTC,CASSLPGTAVDEQYF
NA,TRBJ2-7,TRBV6-2/TRBV6-3,NA,TGTGCCAGCAGTTACTCGGTGAGGCAGTACTTC,CASSYSVRQYF
NA,TRBJ2-6,TRBV24-1,few,TGTGCCACCAGCCCTTCATGGAGCTCTGGGGCCAACGTCCTGACTTTC,CATSPSWSSGANVLTF
TRBD1,TRBJ2-7,TRBV6-2/TRBV6-3,NA,TGTGCCAGCAACAAAATTACAGGGGGCGAGCAGTACTTC,CASNKITGGEQYF